These 26 T cell receptor beta chains came from one sample sequenced in a study of a mutant IDH1 vaccine in newly diagnosed glioma. The time point is: week 11, during vaccination. The vaccine gave 300 ug of a 20-mer mutant IDH1 peptide subcutaneously per dose. These receptors' antigens are unknown. Sequenced by immunoSEQ multiplex PCR; TCRdb stores in-frame clones only, minus some. This sample has 50,000 to 65,000 clones, with less than 85% found just once. The input for sequencing was PBMCs, taken from a glioma patient whose treatment included an IDH1 peptide vaccine. Receptors were obtained from a woman in her fifties or sixties with glioma.

The V and J genes are TRBV5-1 and TRBJ1-6, with no clear D. Trimming shortened V by 0 bases and J by 7 bases, and 5 bases separated the two germline ends. Germline CDR1 and CDR2: SGHRS and YFSETQ. There are 13 residues in the CDR3. The CDR3 reads CASSLVSNSPLHF. In DNA form, the CDR3 reads TGCGCCAGCAGCTTGGTATCGAATTCACCCCTCCACTTT.

The rearrangement links TRBV5-1 to TRBJ2-5; 10 bases align to TRBD2. The ends lost 0 bases at V and 5 bases at J; junction bases unmatched: 13. The CDR3 contains 18 residues. Germline V gives CDR1 SGHRS, CDR2 YFSETQ. CDR3 sequence reads: CASSLAGSGGAARETQYF. CDR3 sequence (DNA): TGCGCCAGCAGCTTGGCCGGAAGCGGGGGGGCCGCACGGGAGACCCAGTACTTC.

This clone was counted only a few times. The chain has TRBV7-3 and TRBJ1-1, with 8 bases aligning to TRBD1. CDR3 length: 14 residues. Germline CDR1 and CDR2: SGHTA and FQGTGA. The V segment lost 5 bases and the J segment 1 base; nucleotides outside the gene matches: 3. The CDR3 is CASSPGQGNTEAFF. CDR3 DNA sequence: TGTGCCAGCAGCCCTGGACAGGGGAACACTGAAGCTTTCTTT. Full variable domain (rest looked up from reference TRBV7-3 and TRBJ1-1): GAGVSQTPSNKVTEKGKYVELRCDPISGHTALYWYRQSLGQGPEFLIYFQGTGAADDSGLPNDRFFAVRPEGSVSTLKIQRTERGDSAVYLCASSPGQGNTEAFFGQGTRLTVV.

This chain joins TRBV28 and TRBJ1-1, with D uncertain. The CDR3 is 12 residues long. Trimming removed 1 base from V and 3 bases from J, with 3 bases in between. The germline gives CDR1 MDHEN, CDR2 SYDVKM. CDR3 DNA sequence: TGTGCCAGCAGTTTATCCCACACTGAAGCTTTCTTT. Translation gives CASSLSHTEAFF.

This chain joins TRBV7-9 and TRBJ1-1; tentatively, D is TRBD1 (6 bases). Germline V gene data show CDR1 as SEHNR and CDR2 as FQNEAQ (reference sequence). Between the trimmed V and J ends, which lost 3 bases and 0 bases, there was a span of 11 bases. The CDR3 consists of 15 residues. CDR3 in DNA: TGTGCCAGCAGCTTGTCCCAGGGGCTGAACACTGAAGCTTTCTTT. Translated: CASSLSQGLNTEAFF.

V gene TRBV4-3 combines with J gene TRBJ1-2, with no clear D. Trimming removed 1 base from V and 1 base from J, with 19 bases in between. In germline, CDR1 is LGHNA, CDR2 YSLEER. The CDR3 totals 18 residues. The CDR3: CASSQGRGPPYDNYGYTF. The CDR3 DNA follows: TGCGCCAGCAGCCAAGGAAGAGGCCCTCCGTACGATAACTATGGCTACACCTTC.

The CDR3: CASSMVGQGLDNQPQHF. CDR3 in DNA: TGTGCCAGTAGTATGGTGGGACAGGGGTTGGACAATCAGCCCCAGCATTTT. This chain links TRBV19 with TRBJ1-5; 10 bases map to TRBD1. Germline V gives CDR1 LNHDA, CDR2 SQIVND (reference sequence). The CDR3 is made up of 17 amino acids. V dropped 3 bases and J dropped 3; count of bases not matched to a gene: 8.

V is TRBV6-6 and J is TRBJ2-3; D is perhaps TRBD2 (5 bases). Trimming stripped 8 bases from V and 3 bases from J, with 15 bases between. CDR3 length equals 14 residues. CDR1 and CDR2 (germline): MNHNY, SVGAGI (reference sequence). The CDR3 loop reads CASGLGGQTDTQYF. In DNA, the CDR3 is TGTGCCAGCGGACTGGGCGGGCAGACAGATACGCAGTATTTT.

CDR3 nucleotides: TGTGCCTGGAGTGTAACCAGGGGAGGCCAGCCCCAGCATTTT. Amino acid sequence: CAWSVTRGGQPQHF. This chain connects TRBV30 to TRBJ1-5; D is perhaps TRBD1 (6 bases). The CDR3 spans 14 residues. The germline V and J ends were trimmed by 0 bases and 7 bases, with 13 bases remaining between them. CDR1 is GTSNPN, CDR2 SVGIG, per germline (reference sequence).

The chain employs TRBV4-3 and TRBJ1-1; D is unresolved. This CDR3 comprises 12 residues. Between the trimmed V and J ends, which lost 1 base and 1 base, there was a span of 1 base. Germline V gene sequence: CDR1 LGHNA, CDR2 YSLEER. The CDR3 coding sequence is TGCGCCAGCAGCCAAGGGAACACTGAAGCTTTCTTT. This encodes CASSQGNTEAFF.

The chain uses TRBV29-1 and TRBJ1-2; 8 nucleotides match TRBD1. Trimming cost V 7 bases and J 4 bases; bases outside gene matches: 8. The CDR3 is 13 residues long. CDR1 is SQVTM, CDR2 ANQGSEA, per germline. CDR3 coding DNA: TGCAGCGCCCCGACAGGGGTGGGCTATGGCTACACCTTC. Its protein is CSAPTGVGYGYTF.

The rearrangement joins TRBV4-3 to TRBJ1-3, with D possibly TRBD1 on 5 matching bases. The CDR3 totals 15 residues. The germline V and J ends were trimmed by 4 bases and 6 bases, with 16 bases remaining between them. The germline V gene encodes CDR1 LGHNA and CDR2 YSLEER. CDR3: CASSLQRGFANTIYF. For the CDR3, the DNA is TGCGCCAGCAGCCTACAGAGGGGTTTCGCAAACACCATATATTTT.

The rearrangement links TRBV4-1 to TRBJ1-6; D remains unclear. CDR3 length: 16 residues. V was shortened by 0 bases and J by 2 bases, with 8 bases between the two germline ends. CDR1 MGHRA and CDR2 YSYEKL come from the germline V gene. CDR3 sequence (DNA): TGCGCCAGCAGCCAAGAACGACTACCCTATAATTCACCCCTCCACTTT. It codes for CASSQERLPYNSPLHF.

This sequence joins TRBV2 and TRBJ2-7; D unclear. The CDR3 contains 12 residues. In germline, CDR1 is SNHLY, CDR2 FYNNEI. V gave up 1 base and J gave up 3 bases, with 4 bases separating them. The CDR3 DNA follows: TGTGCCAGCAGTGAAGAGGGCTACGAGCAGTACTTC. Its protein product is CASSEEGYEQYF.

This chain uses TRBV11-2 with TRBJ2-7; D remains ambiguous. The CDR3 sequence is 12 residues long. V was pared by 3 bases and J by 6 bases, with 9 bases between. CDR1 and CDR2 from the germline V gene are SGHAT and FQNNGV. This CDR3 is CASSLVRAEQYF. For the CDR3, the DNA is TGTGCCAGCAGCTTGGTAAGGGCCGAGCAGTACTTC.

V gene TRBV5-1 combines with J gene TRBJ1-5; no clear D. Germline lookup yields CDR1 SGHRS and CDR2 YFSETQ. The V end lost 0 bases, the J end lost 0 bases, and 4 bases lay between the germline ends. The CDR3 covers 14 residues. CDR3 DNA: TGCGCCAGCAGCTTGGACAGTAGCAATCAGCCCCAGCATTTT. This translates into CASSLDSSNQPQHF.

The chain employs TRBV5-1 and TRBJ2-2, with 8 bases matching TRBD2. Germline lookup yields CDR1 SGHRS and CDR2 YFSETQ. This CDR3 comprises 15 residues. The V and J ends lost 3 bases and 4 bases, in that order; junction bases with no gene match: 5. For the CDR3, the DNA is TGCGCCAGCAGCTCGGGGGGGCCGGGCACCGGGGAGCTGTTTTTT. Its translation: CASSSGGPGTGELFF. Supplemented by reference TRBV5-1 and TRBJ2-2, the full variable domain reads KAGVTQTPRYLIKTRGQQVTLSCSPISGHRSVSWYQQTPGQGLQFLFEYFSETQRNKGNFPGRFSGRQFSNSRSEMNVSTLELGDSALYLCASSSGGPGTGELFFGEGSRLTVL.

The table lists this clone with a few counts. The chain recombines TRBV28 with TRBJ1-1, with TRBD1 matching over 8 bases. With 5 bases clipped from V and 6 bases from J, the junction kept 11 bases outside the gene matches. Germline-derived CDR1 and CDR2 are MDHEN and SYDVKM. The CDR3 length is 15 residues. CDR3 DNA sequence: TGTGCCAGCAGTCTCCACCAGGGGGCGAAGGCTGAAGCTTTCTTT. It codes for CASSLHQGAKAEAFF. The entire variable domain, with the rest obtained from reference TRBV28 and TRBJ1-1, is as follows: DVKVTQSSRYLVKRTGEKVFLECVQDMDHENMFWYRQDPGLGLRLIYFSYDVKMKEKGDIPEGYSVSREKKERFSLILESASTNQTSMYLCASSLHQGAKAEAFFGQGTRLTVV.

This chain links TRBV4-2 with TRBJ1-2; 9 nucleotides align to TRBD1. The CDR3 loop spans 14 amino acids. Germline lookup yields CDR1 LGHNA and CDR2 YNFKEQ. J gave up 7 bases and V 7 bases, and 10 bases lay outside the gene matches. The CDR3 spells CASTLPGQGIGYTF. In DNA form, the CDR3 reads TGTGCCAGCACCCTTCCGGGACAGGGAATTGGCTACACCTTC.

The rearrangement links TRBV20-1 to TRBJ2-1; D gene uncertain. The CDR3 loop spans 11 amino acids. V lost 2 bases and J lost 7, with 6 bases in between. CDR1 is DFQATT, CDR2 SNEGSKA, per germline (reference sequence). CDR3 coding DNA: TGCAGTGCTAGATTGATAAATGAGCAGTTCTTC. This gives the protein CSARLINEQFF.

This clone has only one observation. The gene calls are TRBV9 and TRBJ2-5; 7 bases fit TRBD2. CDR1 and CDR2 from the germline V gene are SGDLS and YYNGEE. The CDR3 covers 15 residues. V gave up 0 bases and J gave up 2 bases; unmatched junction bases: 4. This CDR3 is CASSVGGTNQETQYF. CDR3 DNA sequence: TGTGCCAGCAGCGTAGGCGGGACTAATCAAGAGACCCAGTACTTC.

The rearrangement uses TRBV5-4 and TRBJ2-7; tentatively, D is TRBD1 or TRBD2 (6 bases each). The V and J ends lost 3 bases and 1 base respectively, with 11 bases between them. Germline CDR1 is SGHNT and CDR2 is YYREEE (reference sequence). The CDR3 is 14 amino acids. CDR3 residues: CASSSRGVSYEQYF. The CDR3 DNA reads TGTGCCAGCAGCTCTAGGGGGGTATCCTACGAGCAGTACTTC.

This sequence joins TRBV6-5 and TRBJ1-1; D gene unclear. Germline V gene data show CDR1 as MNHEY and CDR2 as SVGAGI. There are 14 residues in the CDR3. Trimming left V 10 bases short and J 1 base short, with 16 bases between. CDR3 in DNA: TGTGCCACCTTGAGGCCGCCTGCGAACACTGAAGCTTTCTTT. This sequence encodes CATLRPPANTEAFF.

This rearrangement joins TRBV7-2 to TRBJ1-5; 7 nucleotides align to TRBD1. J gave up 3 bases and V 5 bases, and 7 bases lay outside the gene matches. The germline V gene has CDR1 SGHTA and CDR2 FQGNSA. The CDR3 runs to 15 residues. Here the CDR3 DNA reads TGTGCCAGCAGCCGGACAGGAGTAACCAATCAGCCCCAGCATTTT. Protein sequence: CASSRTGVTNQPQHF.

The V call is TRBV30, the J call TRBJ1-5; D call uncertain. This CDR3 has 13 amino acids. The V end was cut by 3 bases, the J end by 2 bases, with 8 bases between. Germline V gene lookup returns CDR1 GTSNPN and CDR2 SVGIG (reference sequence). The CDR3 DNA is TGTGCCTGGAGCCTCAGGCGCAATCAGCCCCAGCATTTT. Protein: CAWSLRRNQPQHF.

The chain uses TRBV6-1 and TRBJ2-5; no definite D call. The CDR3 runs 12 residues. CDR1 and CDR2 from the germline V gene are MNHNS and SASEGT. V was pared by 4 bases and J by 2 bases, with 5 bases between. In nucleotides, the CDR3 is TGTGCCAGCAGTGTTATGCAAGAGACCCAGTACTTC. This gives the protein CASSVMQETQYF.